This T cell receptor beta chain was obtained from a study of blood T cell repertoires in COVID-19. This table comes from immunoSEQ multiplex PCR, and its TCRdb copy is limited to in-frame clones, with some not included. The sample yields some 130,000 clones, roughly 69% seen once. The CDR3 has 13 amino acids. Germline-derived CDR1 and CDR2 are SQVTM and ANQGSEA. The ends were cut back, 4 bases at V and 0 bases at J, with 8 bases in the middle. This TCR derives from a woman in her 70s with acute or convalescent COVID-19. The chain links TRBV29-1 to TRBJ2-3; no clear D. Sequenced sample: peripheral blood. For the CDR3, the DNA is TGCAGCGTTGTTAGGAGTAGCACAGATACGCAGTATTTT. Encoded protein: CSVVRSSTDTQYF.